This T cell receptor beta chain was found in a study of CD8 T cells in Susac syndrome. A single count supports this clonotype. The RNA, roughly 0.5 to 1 ug, was put through reverse transcription using random hexamers. MiXCR, run by TCRdb on the immunoSEQ multiplex PCR reads, gives a single entry per CDR3 protein. The sample contains some 300,000 distinct CDR3 sequences, about 89% of which appear only once. In the multiple sclerosis control group, patients were treatment-naive and had stable or active relapsing-remitting disease. Purification of the CD8+ and CD4+ T cells relied on negative isolation, and TEMRA cells underwent FACS enrichment. The CDR3 is made up of 18 amino acids. In germline, CDR1 is DFQATT, CDR2 SNEGSKA (reference sequence). The J segment lost 0 bases and the V segment lost 6 bases, leaving 15 bases of the junction unmatched.

The sample was CD8+ T cells from PBMCs. The rearrangement joins TRBV20-1 to TRBJ2-2; TRBD1 agrees at 8 bases. The sequence was collected from a human donor with multiple sclerosis. The CDR3 reads CSAPSGRGPEANTGELFF. As DNA, the CDR3 is TGCAGTGCCCCCTCGGGCAGGGGGCCGGAAGCGAACACCGGGGAGCTGTTTTTT.